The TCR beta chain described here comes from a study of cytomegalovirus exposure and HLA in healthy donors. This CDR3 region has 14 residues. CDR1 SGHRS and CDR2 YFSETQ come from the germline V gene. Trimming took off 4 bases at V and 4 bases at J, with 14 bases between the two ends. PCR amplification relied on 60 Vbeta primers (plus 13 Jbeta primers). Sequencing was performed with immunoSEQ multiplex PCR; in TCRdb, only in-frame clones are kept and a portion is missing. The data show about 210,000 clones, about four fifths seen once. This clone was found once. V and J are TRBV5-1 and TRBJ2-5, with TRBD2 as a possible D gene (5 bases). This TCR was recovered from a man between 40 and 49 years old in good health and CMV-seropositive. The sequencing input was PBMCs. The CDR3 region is CASSPQAAGETQYF. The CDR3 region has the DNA TGCGCCAGCAGCCCGCAGGCCGCGGGAGAGACCCAGTACTTC. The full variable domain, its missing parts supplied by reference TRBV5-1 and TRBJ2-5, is KAGVTQTPRYLIKTRGQQVTLSCSPISGHRSVSWYQQTPGQGLQFLFEYFSETQRNKGNFPGRFSGRQFSNSRSEMNVSTLELGDSALYLCASSPQAAGETQYFGPGTRLLVL.